This T cell receptor beta chain is drawn from a study of immune evolution from preneoplasia to lung adenocarcinoma. The CDR3 length is 13 residues. V lost 3 bases, J lost 5 bases, and 8 bases lay in between. Per germline, CDR1 MNHEY and CDR2 SMNVEV (reference sequence). After pathologic assessment, macro-dissection selected premalignant or tumor cells for extraction. Using immunoSEQ multiplex PCR, the repertoire was profiled, and TCRdb retains in-frame clones only, with some absent. In the table there are about 6,400 clones, approximately 80% of which are singletons. As regards this clone: Its matching antigen is unknown.

Study findings and constraints: Top clone share appeared to fall from AAH through AIS, MIA, adenocarcinoma.

V gene TRBV27 combines with J gene TRBJ2-4, with D uncertain. The receptor comes from a person aged 50-75 years with lung adenocarcinoma. The sequenced material came from FFPE minimally invasive lung adenocarcinoma tissue. The CDR3 coding sequence is TGTGCCAGCAGTTTCCAAAACGAAAACATTCAGTACTTC. Translation: CASSFQNENIQYF.